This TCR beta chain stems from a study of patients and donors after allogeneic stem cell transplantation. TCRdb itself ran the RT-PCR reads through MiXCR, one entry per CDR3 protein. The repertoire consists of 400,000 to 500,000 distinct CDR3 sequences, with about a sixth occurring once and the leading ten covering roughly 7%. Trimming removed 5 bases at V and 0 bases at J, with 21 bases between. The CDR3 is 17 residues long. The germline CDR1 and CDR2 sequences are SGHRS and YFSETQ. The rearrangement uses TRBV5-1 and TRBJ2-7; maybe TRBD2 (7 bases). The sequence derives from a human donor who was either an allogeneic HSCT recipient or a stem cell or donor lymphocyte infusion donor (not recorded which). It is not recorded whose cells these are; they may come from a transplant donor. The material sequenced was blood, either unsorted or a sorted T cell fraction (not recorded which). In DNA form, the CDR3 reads TGCGCCAGCAGTACACGACCGCGGGGGCAGAGCTCCTACGAGCAGTACTTC. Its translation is CASSTRPRGQSSYEQYF.